The clone carrying this TCR beta chain was seen a handful of times. Antigen specificity is unknown. This specimen belongs to a study of naive and memory T cell subsets. After removal of 1 base from V and 1 base from J, the junction contained 0 bases not matched to a gene. The CDR3 runs to 14 residues. Germline assignment: CDR1 MNHNS and CDR2 SASEGT. Both TRBC1 and TRBC2 were covered by a beta constant-region primer of two equimolar oligonucleotides. Ligated cDNA was amplified by four rounds of PCR with nested alpha and beta constant-region primers and SP2. TCRdb reanalysed the UMI-ligation and nested PCR reads using MiXCR and keeps one entry per CDR3 protein. The table shows about 18,000 distinct CDR3 sequences, with roughly 10% occurring only once. Regarding the study as a whole: Diversity fell and Gini index rose from naive through CM, EM, EMRA.

The specimen was central memory CD8+ T cells from blood. This clonotype was obtained from a human donor in good health. The chain links TRBV6-1 to TRBJ2-7, with TRBD1 identical over 8 bases. The CDR3 here is CASSEGTGSYEQYF. The CDR3 bases are TGTGCCAGCAGTGAAGGGACAGGGTCCTACGAGCAGTACTTC.